Below, 14 T cell receptor beta chains from the same sample are listed, as sequenced in a study of shared clonotypes between healthy human individuals. Libraries were prepared by immunoSEQ multiplex PCR; TCRdb keeps only in-frame clonotypes and omits some of them. The table records about 2,200,000 clones, just over 90% of them present only once. Cells designated naive CD8 were CD45RO-negative and were positively selected for CCR7, with terminally differentiated effector memory CD45RA+ cells excluded. Sequenced sample: naive CD8+ T cells from PBMCs. Receptors originate from a man younger than 35 in good health. Some clones in this sample may be carry-over from other donors' samples.

In its sample, this clone was seen once. The V and J genes are TRBV10-3 and TRBJ1-2; 10 bases are shared with TRBD1. Germline V gene sequence: CDR1 ENHRY, CDR2 SYGVKD. V was pared by 2 bases and J by 0 bases, with 9 bases of the junction left unmatched. CDR3 size: 18 residues. The CDR3 DNA follows: TGTGCCATCAGTGAGGGCCGGGACAGGGGAATCCCTAACTATGGCTACACCTTC. Translation: CAISEGRDRGIPNYGYTF.

This clone appeared a single time. The chain carries TRBV19 and TRBJ1-2; the D is unclear. Per germline, CDR1 LNHDA and CDR2 SQIVND (reference sequence). CDR3 length equals 14 residues. Trimming took 4 bases from V and 7 from J, leaving 16 bases between them. The CDR3, as DNA: TGTGCCAGTAGTACGGCGCCAGCAGCATTTGGCTACACCTTC. It codes for CASSTAPAAFGYTF.

A few counts support this clone. This chain uses TRBV29-1 with TRBJ1-1; unclear D gene. This CDR3 is built from 10 residues. V was clipped by 8 bases and J by 3 bases, with 7 bases between them. Germline-derived CDR1 and CDR2 are SQVTM and ANQGSEA. CDR3 amino acids: CSMRDTEAFF. CDR3 bases: TGCAGCATGCGAGACACTGAAGCTTTCTTT.

V gene TRBV19 combines with J gene TRBJ2-7; 7 bases match TRBD1. The CDR3 loop spans 16 amino acids. V shed 1 base, J shed 2 bases, and the junction held 8 bases outside the gene matches. Germline V gives CDR1 LNHDA, CDR2 SQIVND (reference sequence). Here the CDR3 reads CASSIGGTVRPYEQYF. The DNA of the CDR3 is TGTGCCAGTAGTATAGGGGGGACAGTTCGACCCTACGAGCAGTACTTC.

V and J are TRBV5-6 and TRBJ2-1, with D tentatively TRBD2 (5 bases). V was shortened by 3 bases and J by 3 bases, with 10 bases between the two germline ends. CDR3 length equals 14 residues. Germline values: CDR1 SGHDT, CDR2 YYEEEE. CDR3 bases: TGTGCCAGCAGCTACTTAGCGTTCTACAATGAGCAGTTCTTC. Its protein is CASSYLAFYNEQFF.

V is TRBV19 and J is TRBJ2-2; TRBD1 or TRBD2 may be the D gene (5 bases each). The germline V gene has CDR1 LNHDA and CDR2 SQIVND (reference sequence). V gave up 3 bases and J gave up 7 bases, with 9 bases separating them. CDR3 length equals 13 residues. The CDR3 loop is CASSILGVGELFF. The CDR3 DNA sequence: TGTGCCAGTAGTATTCTGGGGGTCGGGGAGCTGTTTTTT.

Here the CDR3 DNA reads TGTGCCAGCAGCTCTAATCAAGGCCCTGACGCCCAATTACGGGAGCAGTACTTC. This gives the protein CASSSNQGPDAQLREQYF. The genes are TRBV11-2 and TRBJ2-7; D uncertain. The germline V and J ends were trimmed by 4 bases and 7 bases, with 29 bases remaining between them. CDR1 SGHAT and CDR2 FQNNGV come from the germline V gene. The CDR3 is made up of 18 amino acids.

The CDR3 bases are TGTGCCAGCAGCCAAGATACAACTCACCAAGAGACCCAGTACTTC. It codes for CASSQDTTHQETQYF. This chain connects TRBV14 to TRBJ2-5; D is unclear. Germline V gene data show CDR1 as SGHDN and CDR2 as FVKESK. This CDR3 region has 15 residues. V dropped 0 bases and J dropped 0 bases, with 8 bases sitting between them. Using reference TRBV14 and TRBJ2-5 for the parts outside the CDR3, the full variable domain is EAGVTQFPSHSVIEKGQTVTLRCDPISGHDNLYWYRRVMGKEIKFLLHFVKESKQDESGMPNNRFLAERTGGTYSTLKVQPAELEDSGVYFCASSQDTTHQETQYFGPGTRLLVL.

The chain carries TRBV7-9 and TRBJ1-4, with 8 bases identical to TRBD1. V lost 4 bases to trimming and J lost 11 bases; unmatched junction nucleotides: 9. Germline V gene data show CDR1 as SEHNR and CDR2 as FQNEAQ (reference sequence). The CDR3 covers 14 residues. CDR3 sequence (DNA): TGTGCCAGCAGCTCCATAACGGACAGGGCCAAACTGTTTTTT. It specifies CASSSITDRAKLFF.

The gene calls are TRBV19 and TRBJ2-3; D may correspond to TRBD1 or TRBD2 (5 bases each). CDR1 LNHDA and CDR2 SQIVND come from the germline V gene (reference sequence). This CDR3 contains 14 residues. V was shortened by 6 bases and J by 2 bases, with 12 bases between the two germline ends. CDR3 bases: TGTGCCAGTAGCGCCGGGACCACCACAGATACGCAGTATTTT. This encodes CASSAGTTTDTQYF. Together with reference TRBV19 and TRBJ2-3, the CDR3 gives the full variable domain: DGGITQSPKYLFRKEGQNVTLSCEQNLNHDAMYWYRQDPGQGLRLIYYSQIVNDFQKGDIAEGYSVSREKKESFPLTVTSAQKNPTAFYLCASSAGTTTDTQYFGPGTRLTVL.

The rearrangement links TRBV14 to TRBJ1-1, with D tentatively TRBD1 (6 bases). Trimming removed 0 bases at V and 2 bases at J, with 10 bases between. Per germline, CDR1 SGHDN and CDR2 FVKESK. This CDR3 has 15 amino acids. CDR3 in amino acids: CASSQDWGLNTEAFF. Here the CDR3 DNA reads TGTGCCAGCAGCCAAGATTGGGGGCTAAACACTGAAGCTTTCTTT.

Note on this clone: Other DNA sequences in this sample translate to the same CDR3. The chain links TRBV28 to TRBJ1-2; D perhaps matches TRBD1 (5 bases). V was trimmed by 0 bases and J by 3 bases, leaving 5 bases between them. CDR1 and CDR2 (germline): MDHEN, SYDVKM. The CDR3 runs to 13 residues. CDR3 DNA: TGTGCCAGCAGTTTATGGGGGGACTATGGCTACACCTTC. This sequence encodes CASSLWGDYGYTF.

The genes are TRBV14 and TRBJ2-1, with D tentatively TRBD1 or TRBD2 (7 bases each). Trimming removed 6 bases at V and 8 bases at J, with 14 bases between. This CDR3 is built from 13 residues. The germline V gene encodes CDR1 SGHDN and CDR2 FVKESK. The CDR3 loop reads CASRQGGTYEQFF. The CDR3, as DNA: TGTGCCAGCAGGCAGGGGGGGACGTATGAGCAGTTCTTC.

This clone has just one count. The identical CDR3 is also encoded by other nucleotide sequences in the sample. The chain employs TRBV27 and TRBJ2-3; D remains unclear. The CDR3 is 13 residues long. The germline V gene encodes CDR1 MNHEY and CDR2 SMNVEV (reference sequence). Between the trimmed V and J ends, which lost 3 bases and 2 bases, there was a span of 6 bases. In DNA, the CDR3 is TGTGCCAGCAGTTTTAGTCCCACAGATACGCAGTATTTT. Encoded protein: CASSFSPTDTQYF.